These T cell receptor beta chains were read from a single sample in a study of sequential checkpoint blockade in melanoma. Libraries were prepared by immunoSEQ multiplex PCR; TCRdb keeps only in-frame clonotypes and omits some of them. The sample records roughly 20,000 clones, roughly two thirds being singletons. Material: CD8+ T cells sorted from blood (inferred from file names), obtained from a patient given nivolumab and ipilimumab in sequence. The receptors were gathered from a human donor with melanoma. The CDR3 runs from the conserved cysteine through the conserved F or W. D genes are given only for firm matches. Rows give clone size only sometimes, using once, few, many, or a class for an expanded clone.

- | 13 | TRBJ2-7 | - | TRBV7-8 | TGTGCCAGCAGCGGAACGACAGGAAACGAGCAGTACTTC | CASSGTTGNEQYF
few | 16 | TRBJ1-1 | TRBD1 | TRBV5-6 | TGTGCCAGCAGCCCAGGTCTGAGGGGGCGGAACACTGAAGCTTTCTTT | CASSPGLRGRNTEAFF
- | 16 | TRBJ1-2 | - | TRBV4-2 | TGTGCCAGCAGCCAAGATCGAGCAGGGGATAACTATGGCTACACCTTC | CASSQDRAGDNYGYTF
- | 14 | TRBJ2-7 | TRBD2 | TRBV7-9 | TGTGCCAGCAGCCCGACTAGCCCCTATCGGGAGCAGTACTTC | CASSPTSPYREQYF
- | 17 | TRBJ1-1 | - | TRBV12-5 | TGTGCTAGTGGTTTGCAACAGAGAAAAAACATGAACACTGAAGCTTTCTTT | CASGLQQRKNMNTEAFF
- | 13 | TRBJ1-1 | - | TRBV5-4 | TGTGCCAGCAGCCCCCAACGGGGCACTGAAGCTTTCTTT | CASSPQRGTEAFF
- | 14 | TRBJ2-7 | - | TRBV6-5 | TGTGCCAGCAGTTACGAGGAGGGGGCGGACGAGCAGTACTTC | CASSYEEGADEQYF
- | 14 | TRBJ1-1 | TRBD1 | TRBV5-1 | TGCGCCAGCAGCTTGGGCCTTGGACAGGCTGAAGCTTTCTTT | CASSLGLGQAEAFF
- | 16 | TRBJ2-3 | TRBD2 | TRBV7-3 | TGTGCCAGCAGCCCGGGGGTTAGCGGGAGTGCAGATACGCAGTATTTT | CASSPGVSGSADTQYF
- | 14 | TRBJ1-2 | - | TRBV28 | TGTGCCGCCCACCATAGGGGCGCCCTCCCTGGCTACACCTTC | CAAHHRGALPGYTF
- | 16 | TRBJ1-4 | TRBD1 | TRBV7-9 | TGTGCCAGCAGCCCCGGTTACACAGGGGTTTATGAAAAACTGTTTTTT | CASSPGYTGVYEKLFF
- | 16 | TRBJ1-3 | TRBD1 | TRBV30 | TGTGCCTGGAGTAGGGCCACAGGGGTGGAAGGAAACACCATATATTTT | CAWSRATGVEGNTIYF
- | 15 | TRBJ2-7 | TRBD2 | TRBV11-2 | TGTGCCAGCAGCTATGGGACTAGCGGAGCCTACGAGCAGTACTTC | CASSYGTSGAYEQYF
once | 11 | TRBJ1-1 | - | TRBV19 | TGTGCCAGTACCCCAGGGACTGAAGCTTTCTTT | CASTPGTEAFF
- | 15 | TRBJ2-3 | TRBD2 | TRBV5-1 | TGCGCCAGCAGCTTTTACGGGAGGGGCACAGATACGCAGTATTTT | CASSFYGRGTDTQYF
- | 14 | TRBJ2-7 | TRBD1 | TRBV2 | TGTGCCAGCGACGGCGGGGACAGGGGCTACGAGCAGTACTTC | CASDGGDRGYEQYF
- | 17 | TRBJ2-7 | TRBD1 | TRBV9 | TGTGCCAGCAGCAAAGGACAGGTCCCCTCTCCAACCTACGAGCAGTACTTC | CASSKGQVPSPTYEQYF
- | 15 | TRBJ2-7 | TRBD2 | TRBV4-2 | TGTGCCAGCAGCCAACTAGCGGGGGAATCCTACGAGCAGTACTTC | CASSQLAGESYEQYF
- | 14 | TRBJ2-7 | TRBD2 | TRBV7-8 | TGTGCCAGCAGCCCCGGACTAGCCTTCTACGAGCAGTACTTC | CASSPGLAFYEQYF
once | 16 | TRBJ1-2 | TRBD1 | TRBV7-9 | TGTGCCAGCAGCGGGGGGACAGGTCTACCCCTGGGGGGCTACACCTTC | CASSGGTGLPLGGYTF
few | 15 | TRBJ2-7 | TRBD2 | TRBV27 | TGTGCCAGCAGTTTATTTGCTAGCGGAGTCTACGAGCAGTACTTC | CASSLFASGVYEQYF
- | 15 | TRBJ2-1 | TRBD2 | TRBV11-3 | TGTGCCAGCAGCTTAGGGGGACTAGGTGGGGGTGAGCAGTTCTTC | CASSLGGLGGGEQFF
few | 15 | TRBJ1-2 | - | TRBV5-1 | TGCGCCAGCAGCTTAACTGGGGGGGATAACTATGGCTACACCTTC | CASSLTGGDNYGYTF
- | 15 | TRBJ1-2 | - | TRBV5-1 | TGCGCCAGCTCAAGTACCCGAGGGAGTAACTATGGCTACACCTTC | CASSSTRGSNYGYTF
- | 12 | TRBJ1-2 | TRBD1 | TRBV29-1 | TGCAGCCTATGGACAGGGTCTAACGGCTACACCTTC | CSLWTGSNGYTF
once | 17 | TRBJ2-1 | TRBD2 | TRBV4-1 | TGCGCCAGCAGCCAACCTACTAGCGGGGGACCTTACAATGAGCAGTTCTTC | CASSQPTSGGPYNEQFF
- | 15 | TRBJ2-3 | TRBD1 | TRBV5-4 | TGTGCCAGCAGACGCGGGACAGGGGGAACAGATACGCAGTATTTT | CASRRGTGGTDTQYF